The 13 T cell receptor beta chains listed next were all sequenced from one sample in a study of identical twins. TCRdb used MiXCR to reprocess the 5' RACE reads, holding one entry per CDR3 protein. The table records 200,000 to 250,000 distinct CDR3 sequences, roughly 13% of them present only once. Material: memory (CD45RO+) T cells sorted from blood. Every receptor here comes from a woman aged 18-30 years in good health.

This clonotype was found a few times. The V call is TRBV11-2, the J call TRBJ1-3, with 8 bases aligning to TRBD1. Trimming took 7 bases from V and 0 from J; bases not matched to a gene: 5. The germline gives CDR1 SGHAT, CDR2 FQNNGV. This CDR3 has 15 amino acids. CDR3 sequence: CASKDRESSGNTIYF. In nucleotides, the CDR3 is TGTGCCAGCAAGGACAGGGAGAGCTCTGGAAACACCATATATTTT.

As DNA, the CDR3 is TGTGCCAGCAGCCGGGACAGGACCTATGGCTACACCTTC. Protein product: CASSRDRTYGYTF. This chain connects TRBV7-2 to TRBJ1-2; TRBD1 agrees at 8 bases. Germline values: CDR1 SGHTA, CDR2 FQGNSA. The CDR3 is 13 residues long. V trimming: 5 bases; J trimming: 4 bases; junction bases outside the gene matches: 3.

Many counts were recorded for this clonotype. The gene calls are TRBV4-3 and TRBJ2-2; no reliable D call. Germline lookup yields CDR1 LGHNA and CDR2 YSLEER. Trimming cost V 0 bases and J 6 bases, with 5 bases left between them. This CDR3 has 13 amino acids. CDR3 sequence: CASSQDAPGELFF. The CDR3 DNA is TGCGCCAGCAGCCAAGATGCACCCGGGGAGCTGTTTTTT.

In its sample, this clonotype was seen many times. This CDR3 reads CASSLNRESNEKLFF. The CDR3, as DNA: TGTGCCAGCAGTTTAAACAGGGAGTCTAATGAAAAACTGTTTTTT. The chain has TRBV27 and TRBJ1-4; D possibly corresponds to TRBD1 (6 bases). In germline, CDR1 is MNHEY, CDR2 SMNVEV (reference sequence). Trimming cost V 2 bases and J 3 bases, with 10 bases left between them. CDR3 length: 15 residues.

The V call is TRBV18, the J call TRBJ2-1; TRBD1 agrees at 8 bases. The CDR3 contains 14 residues. The J segment lost 2 bases and the V segment lost 6 bases, leaving 3 bases of the junction unmatched. Germline CDR1 and CDR2: KGHSH and LQKENI. CDR3 nucleotides: TGTGCCAGCTCTCAGGACAGGGCCTACAATGAGCAGTTCTTC. Residues: CASSQDRAYNEQFF.

The genes are TRBV20-1 and TRBJ1-3, with D uncertain. V was clipped by 6 bases and J by 2 bases, with 5 bases between them. Germline CDR1 reads DFQATT; CDR2 reads SNEGSKA (reference sequence). The CDR3 runs to 11 residues. The CDR3 here is CSASPGNTIYF. CDR3 DNA sequence: TGCAGTGCGTCCCCTGGAAACACCATATATTTT.

This clonotype turned up a few times. The chain recombines TRBV5-6 with TRBJ2-7, with 12 bases lining up with TRBD2. This CDR3 is 18 amino acids long. Trimming cost V 4 bases and J 4 bases; bases outside gene matches: 15. Germline-derived CDR1 and CDR2 are SGHDT and YYEEEE. The DNA of the CDR3 is TGTGCCAGCAGCAGGGACCCAGGGACTAGCGGGCTACAATACGAGCAGTACTTC. This translates into CASSRDPGTSGLQYEQYF. The full variable domain, with the rest looked up from reference TRBV5-6 and TRBJ2-7, is DAGVTQSPTHLIKTRGQQVTLRCSPKSGHDTVSWYQQALGQGPQFIFQYYEEEERQRGNFPDRFSGHQFPNYSSELNVNALLLGDSALYLCASSRDPGTSGLQYEQYFGPGTRLTVT.

This clonotype was detected only a few times. The chain carries TRBV20-1 and TRBJ2-3; D uncertain. The germline CDR1 and CDR2 sequences are DFQATT and SNEGSKA (reference sequence). The CDR3 consists of 12 residues. The V end was cut by 0 bases, the J end by 4 bases, with 5 bases between. The CDR3 DNA reads TGCAGTGCTAGAGATCCCCCAGATACGCAGTATTTT. Translation: CSARDPPDTQYF.

This clonotype was counted only a few times. The chain recombines TRBV7-9 with TRBJ2-7; TRBD1 aligns across 7 bases. The J segment lost 3 bases and the V segment lost 3 bases, leaving 11 bases of the junction unmatched. The germline V gene encodes CDR1 SEHNR and CDR2 FQNEAQ (reference sequence). This CDR3 region has 16 residues. The CDR3 here is CASSFTPGQIYYEQYF. CDR3 bases: TGTGCCAGCAGCTTTACACCGGGACAGATATACTACGAGCAGTACTTC.

This clonotype showed up just a few times. The chain links TRBV20-1 to TRBJ2-3; the match to TRBD2 covers 8 bases. CDR3 length: 13 amino acids. CDR1 and CDR2 from the germline V gene are DFQATT and SNEGSKA (reference sequence). J lost 4 bases, V lost 7 bases, and 7 bases had no gene match. The DNA for the CDR3 is TGCAGTGTTCCGGGACTAGGCTCAGATACGCAGTATTTT. Its translation is CSVPGLGSDTQYF.

The gene calls are TRBV7-9 and TRBJ2-4; 9 nucleotides match TRBD1. The length of the CDR3 is 14 residues. V was pared by 4 bases and J by 7 bases, with 5 bases of the junction left unmatched. Germline V lookup: CDR1 SEHNR, CDR2 FQNEAQ (reference sequence). CDR3 amino acids: CASSSRGTGNIQYF. As DNA, the CDR3 is TGTGCCAGCAGCTCCAGGGGGACAGGGAACATTCAGTACTTC.

The table lists this clonotype with many counts. The genes are TRBV5-1 and TRBJ2-3; 8 nucleotides agree with TRBD2. The CDR3 extends over 14 amino acids. Germline V lookup: CDR1 SGHRS, CDR2 YFSETQ. V lost 4 bases to trimming and J lost 4 bases; unmatched junction nucleotides: 5. This CDR3 is CASSRGGSADTQYF. The DNA for the CDR3 is TGCGCCAGCAGCCGCGGGGGGAGTGCAGATACGCAGTATTTT.

This clonotype was seen more than once but under ten times. The chain links TRBV12-3 or TRBV12-4 to TRBJ2-5; D may be TRBD2 (6 bases). The CDR3 is 15 residues long. Trimming shortened V by 2 bases and J by 5 bases, and 15 bases separated the two germline ends. CDR3 sequence: CASSLTGVSVETQYF. The CDR3 coding sequence is TGTGCCAGCAGTTTAACGGGGGTATCAGTCGAGACCCAGTACTTC.